A single sample gave rise to the 23 T cell receptor beta chains below, sequenced in a study of control samples from healthy donors and cancer patients. Clones were read by immunoSEQ multiplex PCR, and TCRdb kept only the in-frame ones, dropping some. The sample shows 150,000 to 200,000 clones, 85% to 95% of them seen only once. Sequenced material: blood. The receptors were sampled from a man between 18 and 35 years old in good health.

This clone was picked up one time. CDR3 protein: CASSFTGDQPQHF. The CDR3 DNA reads TGTGCCAGCAGCTTCACAGGGGATCAGCCCCAGCATTTT. This sequence joins TRBV7-9 and TRBJ1-5, with 7 bases aligning to TRBD1. Germline CDR1 reads SEHNR; CDR2 reads FQNEAQ (reference sequence). CDR3 length: 13 residues. J gave up 5 bases and V 3 bases, and 1 base lay outside the gene matches.

This clone has a single count. The J gene is TRBJ2-7, the V gene TRBV6-1; D not certain. This CDR3 comprises 15 residues. Germline V gives CDR1 MNHNS, CDR2 SASEGT. V lost 2 bases and J lost 0, with 11 bases in between. The CDR3 spells CASSEYHKSSYEQYF. CDR3 bases: TGTGCCAGCAGTGAATATCACAAGAGCTCCTACGAGCAGTACTTC.

The CDR3 is CASSLAGYGNQPQHF. The CDR3 nucleotides read TGCGCCAGCAGCTTGGCGGGTTACGGCAATCAGCCCCAGCATTTT. V usage is TRBV5-1 and J usage is TRBJ1-5; no clear D gene. The germline V and J ends were trimmed by 0 bases and 2 bases, with 9 bases remaining between them. From germline, CDR1 is SGHRS and CDR2 YFSETQ. CDR3 length: 15 amino acids.

The chain combines TRBV19 with TRBJ2-7; 9 positions match TRBD1. The CDR3 has 15 amino acids. V trimming: 5 bases; J trimming: 2 bases; junction bases outside the gene matches: 7. Germline CDR1 reads LNHDA; CDR2 reads SQIVND (reference sequence). CDR3 nucleotide sequence: TGTGCCAGTAGTGCCGGGACAGGGAACCCCTACGAGCAGTACTTC. Residues: CASSAGTGNPYEQYF. The full variable domain, completed using reference TRBV19 and TRBJ2-7, is DGGITQSPKYLFRKEGQNVTLSCEQNLNHDAMYWYRQDPGQGLRLIYYSQIVNDFQKGDIAEGYSVSREKKESFPLTVTSAQKNPTAFYLCASSAGTGNPYEQYFGPGTRLTVT.

The CDR3 sequence: CASRESNQPQHF. The DNA for the CDR3 is TGTGCCAGCAGAGAAAGTAATCAGCCCCAGCATTTT. V is TRBV12-3 or TRBV12-4 and J is TRBJ1-5; the D is unclear. This CDR3 spans 12 amino acids. Between the trimmed V and J ends, which lost 6 bases and 4 bases, there was a span of 7 bases.

V gene TRBV6-5 combines with J gene TRBJ2-7; 11 bases align to TRBD1. The CDR3 sequence is 15 residues long. The germline CDR1 and CDR2 sequences are MNHEY and SVGAGI. The V and J ends lost 6 bases and 7 bases, in that order; junction bases with no gene match: 11. In nucleotides, the CDR3 is TGTGCCAGCAGCCGAGGGACAGGGGGGGATAGGGAGCAGTACTTC. This translates into CASSRGTGGDREQYF.

The CDR3 sequence: CASSLTQGAGGNSPLHF. CDR3 DNA: TGTGCCAGCAGCCTCACACAGGGGGCCGGTGGTAATTCACCCCTCCACTTT. The chain joins TRBV5-5 to TRBJ1-6, with 9 nucleotides matching TRBD1. Germline V gives CDR1 SGHKS, CDR2 YYEKEE (reference sequence). The CDR3 totals 17 residues. The V and J ends lost 4 bases and 6 bases, in that order; junction bases with no gene match: 11.

This chain joins TRBV6-2 or TRBV6-3 and TRBJ1-5; 7 bases fit TRBD1. The CDR3 has 19 amino acids. With 0 bases clipped from V and 4 bases from J, the junction kept 15 bases outside the gene matches. Looked up from germline, CDR1 is MNHEY and CDR2 is SVGEGT. For the CDR3, the DNA is TGTGCCAGCAGTTACTCGATGGATGCAGGACAGGCCTCGAATCAGCCCCAGCATTTT. Residues: CASSYSMDAGQASNQPQHF.

This sequence joins TRBV5-5 and TRBJ1-4; 7 bases are shared with TRBD1. Germline-derived CDR1 and CDR2 are SGHKS and YYEKEE (reference sequence). This CDR3 contains 15 residues. V trimming: 4 bases; J trimming: 4 bases; junction bases outside the gene matches: 7. The CDR3 bases are TGTGCCAGCAGCGGAGCGGGACAGCTTAATGAAAAACTGTTTTTT. This translates into CASSGAGQLNEKLFF.

This clone has only one observation. This CDR3 reads CASSSTDNEQFF. The CDR3 DNA reads TGTGCCAGCAGCTCGACAGACAATGAGCAGTTCTTC. V gene TRBV7-8 combines with J gene TRBJ2-1, with a tentative D call TRBD1 (5 bases). The germline V gene has CDR1 SGHVS and CDR2 FQNEAQ. CDR3 length: 12 amino acids. V shed 4 bases and J shed 5 bases, with 6 bases lying between them.

V usage is TRBV27 and J usage is TRBJ2-3; unclear D gene. CDR3 length: 13 amino acids. Looked up from germline, CDR1 is MNHEY and CDR2 is SMNVEV (reference sequence). Trimming took 2 bases from V and 5 from J, leaving 8 bases between them. The CDR3 reads CASSLGVEDTQYF. In DNA, the CDR3 is TGTGCCAGCAGTTTAGGGGTAGAAGATACGCAGTATTTT.

The chain recombines TRBV13 with TRBJ1-2; 7 nucleotides line up with TRBD1. In germline, CDR1 is PRHDT, CDR2 FYEKMQ (reference sequence). This CDR3 contains 14 residues. The ends lost 4 bases at V and 5 bases at J; junction bases unmatched: 7. Here the CDR3 reads CASSSQTGLYGYTF. CDR3 nucleotides: TGTGCCAGCAGCTCCCAGACAGGGTTATATGGCTACACCTTC. The full variable domain, rest sourced from reference TRBV13 and TRBJ1-2, is AAGVIQSPRHLIKEKRETATLKCYPIPRHDTVYWYQQGPGQDPQFLISFYEKMQSDKGSIPDRFSAQQFSDYHSELNMSSLELGDSALYFCASSSQTGLYGYTFGSGTRLTVV.

This clone has more than one count but fewer than ten. The chain carries TRBV7-8 and TRBJ2-7; 8 bases are a match to TRBD2. This CDR3 is 13 amino acids long. Germline lookup yields CDR1 SGHVS and CDR2 FQNEAQ. J gave up 7 bases and V 7 bases, and 9 bases lay outside the gene matches. CDR3 nucleotides: TGTGCCAGCACCCCGGGAGGGGGATATGAGCAGTACTTC. Translated, it gives CASTPGGGYEQYF.

This chain joins TRBV5-4 and TRBJ2-7; no clear D gene. Trimming took 4 bases from V and 2 from J, leaving 16 bases between them. This CDR3 comprises 15 residues. The germline gives CDR1 SGHNT, CDR2 YYREEE (reference sequence). CDR3 sequence: CASSPDPHPTYEQYF. The CDR3 bases are TGTGCCAGCAGCCCGGACCCGCACCCTACCTACGAGCAGTACTTC.

V gene TRBV5-1 combines with J gene TRBJ2-7, with 11 bases lining up with TRBD2. From germline, CDR1 is SGHRS and CDR2 YFSETQ. This CDR3 has 16 residues. The V segment lost 4 bases and the J segment 5 bases; nucleotides outside the gene matches: 11. The CDR3 DNA follows: TGCGCCAGCAGCCTCTCGGGACTAGCGGTCCCTAACGAGCAGTACTTC. It is translated as CASSLSGLAVPNEQYF. Combining the CDR3 with reference TRBV5-1 and TRBJ2-7 gives the whole variable domain KAGVTQTPRYLIKTRGQQVTLSCSPISGHRSVSWYQQTPGQGLQFLFEYFSETQRNKGNFPGRFSGRQFSNSRSEMNVSTLELGDSALYLCASSLSGLAVPNEQYFGPGTRLTVT.

V is TRBV29-1 and J is TRBJ1-1, with 7 bases identical to TRBD1. CDR1 is SQVTM and CDR2 is ANQGSEA in the germline V gene. This CDR3 region has 16 residues. The V and J ends lost 0 bases and 4 bases, in that order; junction bases with no gene match: 11. DNA for the CDR3: TGCAGCGTTGAAGATCGACAGGGTAAGGTCGGCACTGAAGCTTTCTTT. Protein sequence: CSVEDRQGKVGTEAFF.

V gene TRBV30 combines with J gene TRBJ1-3; D not certain. The CDR3 is 12 residues long. CDR1 is GTSNPN and CDR2 is SVGIG in the germline V gene (reference sequence). The V gene lost 8 bases and the J gene lost 2 bases, with 10 bases spanning the gap. In nucleotides, the CDR3 is TGTGCCGCGATGAATGCTGGAAACACCATATATTTT. Translation: CAAMNAGNTIYF.

The rearrangement joins TRBV9 to TRBJ2-2, with 9 bases identical to TRBD2. Looked up from germline, CDR1 is SGDLS and CDR2 is YYNGEE. With V trimmed by 2 bases and J by 4 bases, 9 bases remained unmatched. The CDR3 runs 17 residues. DNA for the CDR3: TGTGCCAGCAGCGTGTGGCGGGGGGGCCCTGCCACCGGGGAGCTGTTTTTT. It specifies CASSVWRGGPATGELFF.

This clone showed up just a few times. This chain uses TRBV19 with TRBJ1-2, with D unresolved. This CDR3 spans 13 amino acids. Germline CDR1 LNHDA, CDR2 SQIVND (reference sequence). V gave up 4 bases and J gave up 4 bases, with 10 bases separating them. DNA of the CDR3: TGTGCCAGTAGTACACCGGGAACCTATGGCTACACCTTC. This sequence encodes CASSTPGTYGYTF. Using reference TRBV19 and TRBJ1-2 for the parts outside the CDR3, the full variable domain is DGGITQSPKYLFRKEGQNVTLSCEQNLNHDAMYWYRQDPGQGLRLIYYSQIVNDFQKGDIAEGYSVSREKKESFPLTVTSAQKNPTAFYLCASSTPGTYGYTFGSGTRLTVV.

The CDR3, as DNA: TGCGCCAGCAGCCAACCTCAGGGTGGAAATTCACCCCTCCACTTT. This sequence encodes CASSQPQGGNSPLHF. This chain uses TRBV4-1 with TRBJ1-6; maybe TRBD1 (5 bases). Germline V CDR1 and CDR2: MGHRA, YSYEKL. This CDR3 has 15 residues. The V and J ends lost 2 bases and 7 bases respectively, with 12 bases between them.

This clone was counted once. Its ends do not fully match the called genes, so a read error is possible. V gene TRBV3-1 (or the pseudogene TRBV3-2) combines with J gene TRBJ2-7, with 12 bases identical to TRBD2. CDR1 and CDR2 (germline): LGHDT, YNNKEL (reference sequence). The CDR3 is 16 residues long. The CDR3, as DNA: TGTGCCCGCAGCCAAGGGCCTAGCGGGGGGGCGGGCGAGCAGTACTTC. Translating gives CARSQGPSGGAGEQYF.

V usage is TRBV18 and J usage is TRBJ1-1, with D uncertain. Trimming took off 6 bases at V and 5 bases at J, with 13 bases between the two ends. The CDR3 length is 13 residues. The V gene's germline CDR1 is KGHSH and CDR2 LQKENI. CDR3 DNA sequence: TGTGCCAGCTCGGGGAGTGAAAGGACTGAAGCTTTCTTT. This sequence encodes CASSGSERTEAFF.

The CDR3 DNA sequence: TGTGCCAGTAGTATAAGACAGGGCCCAACTAATGAAAAACTGTTTTTT. This codes for CASSIRQGPTNEKLFF. This chain connects TRBV19 to TRBJ1-4; 7 bases align to TRBD1. There are 16 residues in the CDR3. Germline V gene lookup returns CDR1 LNHDA and CDR2 SQIVND (reference sequence). V shed 2 bases, J shed 0 bases, and the junction held 3 bases outside the gene matches.